Presented here are 22 T cell receptor beta chains from one specimen sequenced in a study of shared clonotypes between healthy human individuals. CD45RO-negative, CCR7-selected cells formed the naive CD8 fraction, which excluded terminally differentiated effector memory CD45RA+ cells. Using immunoSEQ multiplex PCR, the repertoire was profiled, and TCRdb retains in-frame clones only, with some absent. The sample holds around 2.1 million clones, roughly 91% seen once. Sequenced sample: naive CD8+ T cells from PBMCs. These TCRs come from a man aged 18 to 35 in good health. Some clones in this sample may be carry-over from other donors' samples.

The gene calls are TRBV27 and TRBJ2-1; TRBD2 agrees at 8 bases. This CDR3 region has 14 residues. V gave up 6 bases and J gave up 6 bases; unmatched junction bases: 7. Per the germline V gene, CDR1 is MNHEY and CDR2 is SMNVEV (reference sequence). The CDR3 coding sequence is TGTGCCAGCAGAGCCGGACTAGCCGGCAATGAGCAGTTCTTC. Translation: CASRAGLAGNEQFF.

The chain uses TRBV7-9 and TRBJ2-7; 8 positions agree with TRBD2. The CDR3 runs 15 residues. The V gene's germline CDR1 is SEHNR and CDR2 FQNEAQ (reference sequence). Losses at the gene ends were 5 bases for V and 6 bases for J; bases not matched to a gene: 12. CDR3 region: CASSLPGGIFSEQYF. CDR3 nucleotides: TGTGCCAGCAGCCTACCGGGGGGGATTTTCTCCGAGCAGTACTTC.

J is TRBJ2-1 and V is TRBV5-6; 7 bases agree with TRBD2. Germline loops: CDR1 SGHDT, CDR2 YYEEEE. This CDR3 has 11 amino acids. V lost 4 bases and J lost 10; bases outside the gene matches: 2. For the CDR3, the DNA is TGTGCCAGCAGCCGGGGAGGGGAGCAGTTCTTC. Protein: CASSRGGEQFF. Drawing the rest from reference TRBV5-6 and TRBJ2-1, the complete variable domain is DAGVTQSPTHLIKTRGQQVTLRCSPKSGHDTVSWYQQALGQGPQFIFQYYEEEERQRGNFPDRFSGHQFPNYSSELNVNALLLGDSALYLCASSRGGEQFFGPGTRLTVL.

The chain is built from TRBV27 and TRBJ2-2; perhaps TRBD2 as D (6 bases). In germline, CDR1 is MNHEY, CDR2 SMNVEV (reference sequence). This CDR3 is 15 amino acids long. V dropped 6 bases and J dropped 4 bases, with 15 bases sitting between them. CDR3 nucleotides: TGTGCCAGCAGACCCCGGGACTCCCTCACCGGGGAGCTGTTTTTT. Its protein is CASRPRDSLTGELFF.

CDR3 region: CASGGGRSSYEQYF. CDR3 DNA sequence: TGTGCCAGCGGAGGGGGCAGGTCTTCCTACGAGCAGTACTTC. The chain employs TRBV28 and TRBJ2-7; D might be TRBD1 (7 bases). CDR3 length equals 14 residues. Germline loops: CDR1 MDHEN, CDR2 SYDVKM. V lost 8 bases and J 1 base, leaving 15 bases between the germline ends.

About this clone itself: Other DNA sequences from this sample encode an identical CDR3 as well. The chain links TRBV9 to TRBJ2-2; unclear D gene. Germline V gene lookup returns CDR1 SGDLS and CDR2 YYNGEE. With 4 bases removed from V and 2 bases from J, the gap between germline ends came to 6 bases. The CDR3 loop spans 13 amino acids. The CDR3 sequence: CASSPSNTGELFF. The CDR3 DNA is TGTGCCAGCAGCCCTTCAAACACCGGGGAGCTGTTTTTT.

The genes are TRBV19 and TRBJ2-5; tentative D call: TRBD2 (5 bases). Trimming took off 2 bases at V and 2 bases at J, with 18 bases between the two ends. In germline, CDR1 is LNHDA, CDR2 SQIVND (reference sequence). CDR3 length: 17 residues. The CDR3 loop is CASSIRSLAGTQETQYF. CDR3 sequence (DNA): TGTGCCAGTAGTATAAGGTCGCTAGCCGGAACGCAAGAGACCCAGTACTTC.

This rearrangement joins TRBV29-1 to TRBJ1-2; D is possibly TRBD1 (6 bases). V lost 3 bases and J lost 3, with 17 bases in between. Germline CDR1 and CDR2: SQVTM and ANQGSEA. This CDR3 has 15 residues. CDR3 region: CSVDDRDTTHYGYTF. In DNA, the CDR3 is TGCAGCGTTGACGACCGGGACACTACTCACTATGGCTACACCTTC.

The chain links TRBV19 to TRBJ1-2; no definite D call. CDR1 is LNHDA and CDR2 is SQIVND in the germline V gene (reference sequence). The V end was cut by 4 bases, the J end by 8 bases, with 14 bases between. The CDR3 length is 13 residues. The CDR3 DNA reads TGTGCCAGTAGTACACTTGAGCTTATGGGCTACACCTTC. Protein sequence: CASSTLELMGYTF.

The genes are TRBV11-1 and TRBJ1-2; no clear D. Looked up from germline, CDR1 is SGHAT and CDR2 is FQDESV (reference sequence). Deletions cut 5 bases from V and 3 bases from J, with 10 bases between. This CDR3 contains 13 residues. The CDR3 sequence is CASSERGYYGYTF. The DNA for the CDR3 is TGTGCCAGCAGCGAGCGAGGATACTATGGCTACACCTTC.

This clone was seen just once. The V and J genes are TRBV10-2 and TRBJ2-3; D perhaps matches TRBD2 (6 bases). This CDR3 has 14 amino acids. The V gene's germline CDR1 is WSHSY and CDR2 SAAADI. V lost 2 bases, J lost 2 bases, and 8 bases lay in between. Written as DNA, the CDR3 is TGCGCCAGCAGTGAGACGGGAGCCACAGATACGCAGTATTTT. Its translation is CASSETGATDTQYF.

The chain couples TRBV9 to TRBJ1-5, with D unresolved. Trimming stripped 0 bases from V and 7 bases from J, with 11 bases between. CDR3 length: 14 amino acids. Germline V gene data show CDR1 as SGDLS and CDR2 as YYNGEE. This chain's CDR3 is CASSVDWAAQPQHF. For the CDR3, the DNA is TGTGCCAGCAGCGTAGATTGGGCGGCCCAGCCCCAGCATTTT.

V usage is TRBV6-1 and J usage is TRBJ1-1, with D tentatively TRBD1 (5 bases). The CDR3 extends over 14 amino acids. Trimming shortened V by 0 bases and J by 4 bases, and 9 bases separated the two germline ends. The germline V gene has CDR1 MNHNS and CDR2 SASEGT. CDR3 protein: CASSEAGARTEAFF. For the CDR3, the DNA is TGTGCCAGCAGTGAAGCAGGGGCGCGCACTGAAGCTTTCTTT.

The gene calls are TRBV27 and TRBJ2-1; TRBD2 matches at 10 bases. V shed 5 bases, J shed 0 bases, and the junction held 4 bases outside the gene matches. This CDR3 region has 16 residues. Germline assignment: CDR1 MNHEY and CDR2 SMNVEV (reference sequence). CDR3 nucleotides: TGTGCCAGCAGTGTTACTAGCGGGAACTCCTACAATGAGCAGTTCTTC. This sequence encodes CASSVTSGNSYNEQFF.

In DNA, the CDR3 is TGCGCCAGCAGTGAGTCTCTAGCTGGTACTAGCGTCTCCTACGAGCAGTACTTC. Protein sequence: CASSESLAGTSVSYEQYF. The chain combines TRBV10-1 with TRBJ2-5; TRBD2 aligns across 7 bases. Near its end, the DNA agrees better with TRBJ2-7, so the J call may be wrong. Germline V gives CDR1 WNHNN, CDR2 SYGVQD (reference sequence). CDR3 length: 18 residues.

The V and J genes are TRBV27 and TRBJ2-5; D gene uncertain. V was trimmed by 5 bases and J by 4 bases, leaving 8 bases between them. Germline-derived CDR1 and CDR2 are MNHEY and SMNVEV (reference sequence). The CDR3 length is 12 residues. CDR3 region: CASSQNRETQYF. In DNA, the CDR3 is TGTGCCAGCAGTCAAAACCGAGAGACCCAGTACTTC.

The chain carries TRBV11-2 and TRBJ2-7; no definite D call. The CDR3 consists of 12 residues. Germline V gene sequence: CDR1 SGHAT, CDR2 FQNNGV. V was cut by 1 base and J by 10 bases, with 11 bases left in between. In DNA, the CDR3 is TGTGCCAGCAGCTTAGGTTGGCAGAACCAGTACTTC. Encoded protein: CASSLGWQNQYF.

In its sample, this clone was seen a few times. V usage is TRBV9 and J usage is TRBJ1-1; D not certain. Per germline, CDR1 SGDLS and CDR2 YYNGEE. This CDR3 is 11 amino acids long. V gave up 6 bases and J gave up 10 bases, with 13 bases separating them. CDR3 DNA: TGTGCCAGCACTACCTCGGGCCCAGCTTTCTTT. Residues: CASTTSGPAFF.

The chain joins TRBV28 to TRBJ1-6; TRBD1 agrees at 9 bases. This CDR3 comprises 14 residues. After removal of 5 bases from V and 11 bases from J, the junction contained 7 bases not matched to a gene. Germline V gene data show CDR1 as MDHEN and CDR2 as SYDVKM. The CDR3 sequence: CASSLGTGRAPLHF. The DNA for the CDR3 is TGTGCCAGCAGTCTCGGGACAGGGAGGGCACCCCTCCACTTT.

This clone was seen a single time. The J gene is TRBJ2-1, the V gene TRBV19, with TRBD2 matching over 8 bases. V lost 7 bases and J lost 7; bases outside the gene matches: 12. Germline V gene data show CDR1 as LNHDA and CDR2 as SQIVND (reference sequence). This CDR3 comprises 15 residues. This CDR3 reads CASTLGLAWGNEQFF. The CDR3 DNA sequence: TGTGCCAGTACCTTAGGACTAGCTTGGGGGAATGAGCAGTTCTTC.

J is TRBJ2-1 and V is TRBV2; TRBD1 agrees at 9 bases. The CDR3 totals 15 residues. Trimming removed 6 bases from V and 7 bases from J; junction bases left unmatched: 10. From germline, CDR1 is SNHLY and CDR2 FYNNEI. The CDR3 sequence: CASRPRDRVENEQFF. CDR3 coding DNA: TGTGCCAGCAGGCCGCGGGACAGGGTAGAGAATGAGCAGTTCTTC.

J is TRBJ1-5 and V is TRBV13, with D tentatively TRBD1 (5 bases). Germline CDR1 reads PRHDT; CDR2 reads FYEKMQ (reference sequence). Trimming pared 3 bases from V and 4 bases from J, leaving 10 bases between. The CDR3 contains 14 residues. The CDR3 is CASSLSGGNQPQHF. CDR3 nucleotides: TGTGCCAGCAGCTTGTCGGGGGGGAATCAGCCCCAGCATTTT.